A selection of T cell receptor beta chains follows, all from one sample in a study of blood T cell repertoires in COVID-19. Libraries were prepared by immunoSEQ multiplex PCR; TCRdb keeps only in-frame clonotypes and omits some of them. This table holds under 100,000 clones, about 89% found once. Specimen: peripheral blood. The receptors derive from a human donor in a cohort sampled during active COVID-19. Each CDR3 is given with its conserved first and last residue. Fields, in order: J gene, V gene, CDR3 protein.

>TRBJ2-1|TRBV11-2
CASSPGQFYNEQFF
>TRBJ1-5|TRBV15
CATSRGTGGKQPQHF
>TRBJ2-1|TRBV9
CASSVTGRGPYNEQFF
>TRBJ1-3|TRBV24-1
CATSDPDTHTIYF
>TRBJ2-5|TRBV5-4
CASSLSQGARETQYF
>TRBJ1-5|TRBV2
CASSGTEDQPQHF
>TRBJ1-1|TRBV27
CASSKDSLNTEAFF
>TRBJ2-2|TRBV29-1
CSVEGTGEGLTGELFF
>TRBJ2-5|TRBV9
CASSVIAGSQETQYF
>TRBJ1-1|TRBV6-5
CASSPDRGTNTEAFF
>TRBJ2-3|TRBV27
CASSFQGTDTQYF
>TRBJ1-2|TRBV28
CASSFRQAGGYTF